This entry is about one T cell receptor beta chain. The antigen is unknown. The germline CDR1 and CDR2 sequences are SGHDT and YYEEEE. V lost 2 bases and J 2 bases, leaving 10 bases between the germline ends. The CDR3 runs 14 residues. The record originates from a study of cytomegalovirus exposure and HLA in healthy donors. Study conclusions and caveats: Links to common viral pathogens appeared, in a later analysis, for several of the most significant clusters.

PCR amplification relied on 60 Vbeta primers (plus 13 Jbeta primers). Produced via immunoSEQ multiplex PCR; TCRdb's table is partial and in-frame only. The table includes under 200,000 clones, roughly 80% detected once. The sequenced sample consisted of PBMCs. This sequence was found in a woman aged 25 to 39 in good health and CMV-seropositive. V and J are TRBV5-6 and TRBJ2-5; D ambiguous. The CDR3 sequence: CASSFQRLQETQYF. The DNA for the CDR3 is TGTGCCAGCAGCTTTCAGCGACTTCAAGAGACCCAGTACTTC.